These T cell receptor beta chains were read from a single sample in a study of low-dose radiotherapy and immunotherapy resistance in tumors. TCRdb itself ran the reads through MiXCR, one entry per CDR3 protein. This table holds 35,000 to 45,000 distinct CDR3 sequences, 31% found once. Sequencing used PBMCs, obtained before treatment. The receptor source for this set is a male donor with gallbladder cancer. The CDR3 runs from the conserved cysteine through the conserved F or W. D genes are given only for firm matches. For some rows the clone size is stated as once, few or many, or as a class when expanded; others skip it.

DNA | CDR3 | V | D | size | length | J
TGTGCCAGCCGGACAGACAACACCGGGGAGCTGTTTTTT | CASRTDNTGELFF | TRBV6-1 | NA | NA | 13 | TRBJ2-2
TGCGCCAGCAGCTGGACGGGACTAGCAGGAGAGACCCAGTACTTC | CASSWTGLAGETQYF | TRBV5-1 | TRBD2 | NA | 15 | TRBJ2-5
TGTGCCAGCAGTTCGTCGGAGCCGGGACGACCTGCCGGGGAGCTGTTTTTT | CASSSSEPGRPAGELFF | TRBV28 | NA | NA | 17 | TRBJ2-2
TGTGCCAGCAGGACGACAGTCCCAGAGACCCAGTACTTC | CASRTTVPETQYF | TRBV28 | NA | medium-sized | 13 | TRBJ2-5
TGTGCCAGCAGCTTAGGACTAGCGGGGCTATCTGGGGCCAACGTCCTGACTTTC | CASSLGLAGLSGANVLTF | TRBV13 | TRBD2 | many | 18 | TRBJ2-6
TGCGCCAGCAGCCAATTTAACATCAATGAGCAGTTCTTC | CASSQFNINEQFF | TRBV5-1 | NA | once | 13 | TRBJ2-1
TGTGCCAGCCTCCGGAGGGACTCTTACAATGAGCAGTTCTTC | CASLRRDSYNEQFF | TRBV5-4 | NA | once | 14 | TRBJ2-1
TGTGCCAGCAGCTTGTCGATGACGGATAACTCGGGCTACACCTTC | CASSLSMTDNSGYTF | TRBV7-2 | NA | NA | 15 | TRBJ1-2
TGTGCCAGCAGCTCAGGTTCGGGGCGAGAGACCCAGTACTTC | CASSSGSGRETQYF | TRBV7-2 | NA | NA | 14 | TRBJ2-5
TGTGCCAGTAGGGGTGCACGATACGAGCAGTACTTC | CASRGARYEQYF | TRBV19 | NA | NA | 12 | TRBJ2-7
TGTGCCAGCAGGGGGGCAGGTGAGCAGTTCTTC | CASRGAGEQFF | TRBV28 | NA | few | 11 | TRBJ2-1
TGTGCCAGCAGCCCACCGGGACAGGGCTACGAGCAGTACTTC | CASSPPGQGYEQYF | TRBV9 | TRBD1 | few | 14 | TRBJ2-7
TGCGCCAGCAGCTCAGGGACAGGGCCCCTCCACTTT | CASSSGTGPLHF | TRBV5-1 | TRBD1 | many | 12 | TRBJ1-6